This entry lists 27 T cell receptor beta chains sequenced from one sample in a study of shared clonotypes between healthy human individuals. TCRdb keeps only in-frame clones here, not all; method: immunoSEQ multiplex PCR. Found here are roughly 1,500,000 clones, less than 99% of them singletons; the top ten hold under 0.45%. Sequences were obtained from naive CD4+ T cells sorted from blood. The subset was: CD45RA+ positively selected. All receptors come from a man aged 30-40 years in good health.

The chain couples TRBV27 to TRBJ2-1, with 13 bases lining up with TRBD2. CDR3 length: 17 amino acids. Germline V lookup: CDR1 MNHEY, CDR2 SMNVEV (reference sequence). V lost 10 bases to trimming and J lost 2 bases; unmatched junction nucleotides: 11. CDR3: CAIGSLAGGRAYNEQFF. CDR3 DNA sequence: TGTGCCATCGGGTCACTAGCGGGAGGGCGGGCCTACAATGAGCAGTTCTTC.

Here the CDR3 reads CSGRDSAYEQYF. CDR3 bases: TGCAGCGGCCGGGACTCGGCGTACGAGCAGTACTTC. The chain uses TRBV29-1 and TRBJ2-7; D might be TRBD2 (6 bases). CDR1 SQVTM and CDR2 ANQGSEA come from the germline V gene. This CDR3 spans 12 amino acids. The V end lost 7 bases, the J end lost 4 bases, and 14 bases lay between the germline ends.

The genes are TRBV18 and TRBJ2-7, with TRBD2 as a possible D gene (7 bases). Trimming took 6 bases from V and 4 from J, leaving 19 bases between them. CDR1 is KGHSH and CDR2 is LQKENI in the germline V gene. The CDR3 contains 15 residues. The CDR3: CASSSGGQTIYEQYF. The CDR3 DNA sequence: TGTGCCAGCTCGTCGGGAGGACAGACCATATACGAGCAGTACTTC.

Regarding this clone: Other DNA sequences in the sample encode the same CDR3. The chain carries TRBV29-1 and TRBJ2-7; maybe TRBD1 (7 bases). Germline CDR1 SQVTM, CDR2 ANQGSEA. V lost 7 bases to trimming and J lost 3 bases, with 10 bases between them. The CDR3 has 11 residues. The CDR3 DNA reads TGCAGCGGCGGGACAGTCTACGAGCAGTACTTC. The encoded protein is CSGGTVYEQYF.

This clone showed up just once. The chain carries TRBV28 and TRBJ2-1, with D possibly matching TRBD2 (5 bases). The CDR3 contains 14 residues. V lost 7 bases to trimming and J lost 3 bases, with 13 bases between them. Germline V gene data show CDR1 as MDHEN and CDR2 as SYDVKM. CDR3 sequence: CASTPSPHYNEQFF. Written as DNA, the CDR3 is TGTGCCAGCACCCCTAGCCCACACTACAATGAGCAGTTCTTC.

The gene calls are TRBV15 and TRBJ2-5, with D perhaps given as TRBD1 or TRBD2 (5 bases each). There are 18 residues in the CDR3. Germline lookup yields CDR1 LNHNV and CDR2 YYDKDF (reference sequence). V was trimmed by 5 bases and J by 0 bases, leaving 22 bases between them. CDR3 DNA sequence: TGTGCCACCAGCGTTCACCCGGGACGCACAACAAACCAAGAGACCCAGTACTTC. It is translated as CATSVHPGRTTNQETQYF.

The chain combines TRBV25-1 with TRBJ2-5; D is possibly TRBD1 (5 bases). The V end was cut by 3 bases, the J end by 5 bases, with 13 bases between. Germline CDR1 MGHDK, CDR2 SYGVNS. The CDR3 runs 14 residues. CDR3 sequence reads: CASSDPQGRETQYF. As DNA, the CDR3 is TGTGCCAGCAGTGACCCGCAGGGTCGGGAGACCCAGTACTTC.

CDR3 sequence (DNA): TGTGCCAGTAGTAGCACAGGGGGCAACGAGCAGTACTTC. Translating gives CASSSTGGNEQYF. The chain carries TRBV19 and TRBJ2-7; 9 bases are shared with TRBD1. With 4 bases clipped from V and 5 bases from J, the junction kept 3 bases outside the gene matches. The germline gives CDR1 LNHDA, CDR2 SQIVND (reference sequence). This CDR3 spans 13 amino acids.

The rearrangement uses TRBV11-2 and TRBJ2-1; 10 nucleotides agree with TRBD2. The germline V gene has CDR1 SGHAT and CDR2 FQNNGV. The CDR3 runs to 15 residues. V shed 5 bases, J shed 3 bases, and the junction held 4 bases outside the gene matches. DNA of the CDR3: TGTGCCAGCAGCCAACTAGCGGGACACTACAATGAGCAGTTCTTC. Its translation is CASSQLAGHYNEQFF.

This clone was recorded once. The gene calls are TRBV28 and TRBJ2-4; D unresolved. V gave up 5 bases and J gave up 1 base, with 12 bases separating them. Germline loops: CDR1 MDHEN, CDR2 SYDVKM. This CDR3 contains 15 residues. CDR3 region: CASSPPGSAKNIQYF. The CDR3 DNA reads as TGTGCCAGCAGTCCTCCCGGGTCGGCCAAAAACATTCAGTACTTC.

V usage is TRBV2 and J usage is TRBJ2-7; D perhaps matches TRBD1 (5 bases). The CDR3 extends over 14 amino acids. Trimming pared 5 bases from V and 0 bases from J, leaving 11 bases between. Per germline, CDR1 SNHLY and CDR2 FYNNEI. Written as DNA, the CDR3 is TGTGCCAGCAGTAAAGGGGCACACTCCTACGAGCAGTACTTC. Protein sequence: CASSKGAHSYEQYF.

This clone occurred once. The V and J genes are TRBV7-9 and TRBJ1-1; TRBD1 might be the D (6 bases). CDR1 SEHNR and CDR2 FQNEAQ come from the germline V gene (reference sequence). V dropped 2 bases and J dropped 1 base, with 8 bases sitting between them. CDR3 size: 14 residues. The CDR3 region has the DNA TGTGCCAGCAGCTTATGGACAGAGAACACTGAAGCTTTCTTT. Amino acid sequence: CASSLWTENTEAFF.

The chain carries TRBV2 and TRBJ1-1; no reliable D call. The germline V gene encodes CDR1 SNHLY and CDR2 FYNNEI. This CDR3 spans 11 amino acids. V was shortened by 7 bases and J by 3 bases, with 6 bases between the two germline ends. The DNA of the CDR3 is TGTGCCAGCACTTATGACACTGAAGCTTTCTTT. This codes for CASTYDTEAFF.

The chain links TRBV29-1 to TRBJ2-7; 7 bases fit TRBD1. Germline CDR1 and CDR2: SQVTM and ANQGSEA. Trimming cost V 6 bases and J 2 bases; bases outside gene matches: 10. This CDR3 comprises 14 residues. This CDR3 reads CSVVIDRAPYEQYF. DNA of the CDR3: TGCAGCGTCGTCATTGACAGGGCCCCCTACGAGCAGTACTTC.

V gene TRBV10-1 combines with J gene TRBJ2-3; no clear D. This CDR3 spans 13 amino acids. The germline V gene has CDR1 WNHNN and CDR2 SYGVQD (reference sequence). V was cut by 6 bases and J by 0 bases, with 7 bases left in between. The CDR3 DNA reads as TGCGCCAGCAGCCACCTAAGCACAGATACGCAGTATTTT. Its protein product is CASSHLSTDTQYF.

V and J are TRBV9 and TRBJ2-7; D gene unclear. Trimming removed 2 bases from V and 0 bases from J, with 9 bases in between. The germline V gene encodes CDR1 SGDLS and CDR2 YYNGEE. This CDR3 comprises 14 residues. CDR3 nucleotides: TGTGCCAGCAGCGTCGATTATATCTCCTACGAGCAGTACTTC. Encoded protein: CASSVDYISYEQYF.

The chain couples TRBV27 to TRBJ1-4, with 8 bases matching TRBD1. The CDR3 runs 15 residues. Germline-derived CDR1 and CDR2 are MNHEY and SMNVEV (reference sequence). V lost 5 bases to trimming and J lost 7 bases; unmatched junction nucleotides: 9. This CDR3 reads CASSQGQGQAEKLFF. DNA for the CDR3: TGTGCCAGCAGTCAAGGACAGGGACAGGCTGAAAAACTGTTTTTT.

This chain uses TRBV5-1 with TRBJ2-7; 9 bases line up with TRBD1. V shed 1 base, J shed 4 bases, and the junction held 3 bases outside the gene matches. The CDR3 contains 14 residues. CDR1 and CDR2 (germline): SGHRS, YFSETQ. The CDR3 protein is CASSLIQGAYEQYF. The CDR3 coding sequence is TGCGCCAGCAGCTTGATACAGGGGGCTTACGAGCAGTACTTC. The full variable domain, rest sourced from reference TRBV5-1 and TRBJ2-7, is KAGVTQTPRYLIKTRGQQVTLSCSPISGHRSVSWYQQTPGQGLQFLFEYFSETQRNKGNFPGRFSGRQFSNSRSEMNVSTLELGDSALYLCASSLIQGAYEQYFGPGTRLTVT.

Concerning this clone: The identical CDR3 is also encoded by other nucleotide sequences in the sample. The chain links TRBV2 to TRBJ1-1, with D possibly being TRBD1 (5 bases). Germline values: CDR1 SNHLY, CDR2 FYNNEI. The germline V and J ends were trimmed by 4 bases and 1 base, with 10 bases remaining between them. The CDR3 runs 14 residues. The CDR3 DNA reads as TGTGCCAGCAGTGTTTGGGGGACGAACACTGAAGCTTTCTTT. It codes for CASSVWGTNTEAFF.

The rearrangement uses TRBV25-1 and TRBJ2-7; maybe TRBD1 (6 bases). This CDR3 comprises 13 residues. Deletions cut 4 bases from V and 3 bases from J, with 10 bases between. Germline loops: CDR1 MGHDK, CDR2 SYGVNS. The CDR3 protein is CASSGTGFYEQYF. Here the CDR3 DNA reads TGTGCCAGCAGTGGAACAGGGTTCTACGAGCAGTACTTC.

The chain has TRBV14 and TRBJ1-1; D not certain. This CDR3 contains 14 residues. CDR1 and CDR2 (germline): SGHDN, FVKESK. The V end was cut by 1 base, the J end by 6 bases, with 12 bases between. CDR3 nucleotides: TGTGCCAGCAGCCAAGCTTTGGGCGGTGCTGAAGCTTTCTTT. Translated, it gives CASSQALGGAEAFF.

The gene calls are TRBV5-1 and TRBJ1-3; the D is unclear. The CDR3 is 13 amino acids. The V gene's germline CDR1 is SGHRS and CDR2 YFSETQ. The V end lost 2 bases, the J end lost 3 bases, and 6 bases lay between the germline ends. CDR3 residues: CASSLDNGNTIYF. In DNA form, the CDR3 reads TGCGCCAGCAGCTTAGACAATGGAAACACCATATATTTT.

The V and J genes are TRBV20-1 and TRBJ2-3, with D hard to call. The CDR3 spans 11 residues. CDR1 is DFQATT, CDR2 SNEGSKA, per germline (reference sequence). Deletions cut 5 bases from V and 6 bases from J, with 9 bases between. The chain's CDR3 is CSAGKVDTQYF. As DNA, the CDR3 is TGCAGTGCTGGAAAAGTGGATACGCAGTATTTT.

Of note for this clone: The identical CDR3 is also encoded by other nucleotide sequences in the sample. This sequence joins TRBV5-1 and TRBJ2-3; TRBD2 agrees at 7 bases. Germline V gene lookup returns CDR1 SGHRS and CDR2 YFSETQ. This CDR3 is 15 amino acids long. Losses at the gene ends were 0 bases for V and 5 bases for J; bases not matched to a gene: 6. CDR3 region: CASSLEGGRRDTQYF. The CDR3 DNA follows: TGCGCCAGCAGCTTGGAAGGCGGGAGAAGAGATACGCAGTATTTT.

The chain has TRBV2 and TRBJ2-7, with D tentatively TRBD2 (5 bases). CDR1 is SNHLY and CDR2 is FYNNEI in the germline V gene. The CDR3 consists of 15 residues. V dropped 7 bases and J dropped 3 bases, with 19 bases sitting between them. CDR3 sequence: CASIEGQASLYEQYF. In DNA, the CDR3 is TGTGCCAGCATCGAGGGTCAGGCGTCTCTCTACGAGCAGTACTTC.

The chain has TRBV27 and TRBJ2-7; no reliable D call. Trimming pared 5 bases from V and 3 bases from J, leaving 17 bases between. There are 15 residues in the CDR3. Germline V gives CDR1 MNHEY, CDR2 SMNVEV (reference sequence). CDR3 loop: CASSTRTNGNYEQYF. CDR3 nucleotide sequence: TGTGCCAGCAGTACCAGGACCAACGGAAACTACGAGCAGTACTTC.

The J gene is TRBJ2-4, the V gene TRBV12-5, with a possible D match to TRBD2 (6 bases). Trimming removed 2 bases at V and 3 bases at J, with 14 bases between. Per the germline V gene, CDR1 is LGHNT and CDR2 is FRNRAP. CDR3 length: 16 residues. CDR3 DNA sequence: TGTGCTAGTGGTTTGAGACTACCGGGAGACAAAAACATTCAGTACTTC. Amino acids: CASGLRLPGDKNIQYF.